This T cell receptor beta chain emerged from a study of technical replicates of blood from a few donors. The CDR3 consists of 16 residues. V dropped 4 bases and J dropped 4; count of bases not matched to a gene: 6. Germline V gives CDR1 SGHRS, CDR2 YFSETQ. The assay was immunoSEQ multiplex PCR, and TCRdb's table has in-frame clones only and misses some. Of about 83,000 clones in the sample, 90% to 95% were seen once. The V and J genes are TRBV5-1 and TRBJ2-1; 12 bases match TRBD2. Sequenced sample: T cells isolated from PBMCs. The sequence derives from a human donor in good health. CDR3 region: CASSAWTSGDYNEQFF. The CDR3 DNA is TGCGCCAGCAGCGCCTGGACTAGCGGGGATTACAATGAGCAGTTCTTC.